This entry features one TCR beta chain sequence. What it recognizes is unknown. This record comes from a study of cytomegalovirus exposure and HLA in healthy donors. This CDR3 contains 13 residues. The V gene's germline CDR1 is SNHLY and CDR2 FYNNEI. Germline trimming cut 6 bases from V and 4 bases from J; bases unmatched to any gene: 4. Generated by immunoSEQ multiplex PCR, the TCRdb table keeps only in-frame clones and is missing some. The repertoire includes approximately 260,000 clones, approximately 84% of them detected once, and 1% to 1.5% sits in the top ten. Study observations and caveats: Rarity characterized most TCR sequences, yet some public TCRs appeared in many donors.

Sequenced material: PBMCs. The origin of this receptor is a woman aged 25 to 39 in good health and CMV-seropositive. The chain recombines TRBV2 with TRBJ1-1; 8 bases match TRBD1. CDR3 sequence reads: CASSPGTGTEAFF. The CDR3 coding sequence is TGTGCCAGCAGCCCCGGGACAGGCACTGAAGCTTTCTTT.